One and the same sample provided the 14 T cell receptor beta chains below, sequenced in a study of T cell responses to AZD1222 COVID-19 vaccine. Assay used: immunoSEQ multiplex PCR; TCRdb lists only in-frame clones, some missing. This sample has roughly 80,000 clones, with approximately 89% found just once. The material was peripheral blood, obtained 28 days after the second AZD1222 dose. The receptor set was obtained from an adult who received the AZD1222 COVID-19 vaccine.

The chain joins TRBV13 to TRBJ1-3; no clear D. The germline CDR1 and CDR2 sequences are PRHDT and FYEKMQ (reference sequence). The CDR3 is 15 amino acids. V was clipped by 3 bases and J by 4 bases, with 13 bases between them. In nucleotides, the CDR3 is TGTGCCAGCAGCTTGGGTGTTTTGCCCGGAAACACCATATATTTT. It encodes CASSLGVLPGNTIYF.

This sequence joins TRBV6-2 or TRBV6-3 and TRBJ1-2, with D perhaps TRBD1 (5 bases). The germline CDR1 and CDR2 sequences are MNHEY and SVGEGT. The CDR3 spans 13 residues. Trimming pared 5 bases from V and 4 bases from J, leaving 11 bases between. DNA of the CDR3: TGTGCCAGCAGTGACCCCGGGGGCTATGGCTACACCTTC. This sequence encodes CASSDPGGYGYTF.

J is TRBJ2-1 and V is TRBV11-2, with D perhaps TRBD1 or TRBD2 (5 bases each). The ends were cut back, 8 bases at V and 1 base at J, with 15 bases in the middle. The CDR3 runs to 15 residues. CDR1 and CDR2 from the germline V gene are SGHAT and FQNNGV. The CDR3 DNA sequence: TGTGCCAGCCGAAGAGGGGTCATTTCCTACAATGAGCAGTTCTTC. Translation gives CASRRGVISYNEQFF.

The V gene is TRBV6-2 or TRBV6-3, the J gene TRBJ2-5; a weak D match, TRBD2 (6 bases). Trimming cost V 4 bases and J 0 bases, with 15 bases left between them. CDR3 length: 16 residues. Germline values: CDR1 MNHEY, CDR2 SVGEGT. The CDR3 DNA reads as TGTGCCAGCAGTTCGGGACTTGCCCAAAACCAAGAGACCCAGTACTTC. Its protein product is CASSSGLAQNQETQYF.

This clone was seen just once. The chain employs TRBV12-3 or TRBV12-4 and TRBJ2-7, with a tentative D call TRBD1 (6 bases). With 6 bases removed from V and 1 base from J, the gap between germline ends came to 10 bases. The CDR3 sequence is 13 residues long. CDR3 bases: TGTGCCAGCAGCCTACAGGGTTCCTACGAGCAGTACTTC. Translating gives CASSLQGSYEQYF.

The rearrangement links TRBV7-2 to TRBJ1-5, with a tentative D call TRBD1 (6 bases). The CDR3 contains 14 residues. In germline, CDR1 is SGHTA, CDR2 FQGNSA. Trimming cost V 1 base and J 6 bases, with 10 bases left between them. The CDR3 loop is CASSLDGGGQPQHF. The CDR3 DNA reads TGTGCCAGCAGCTTAGATGGAGGGGGTCAGCCCCAGCATTTT.

V and J are TRBV5-1 and TRBJ2-7; 9 bases match TRBD2. The ends lost 3 bases at V and 6 bases at J; junction bases unmatched: 7. Per germline, CDR1 SGHRS and CDR2 YFSETQ. CDR3 length equals 14 residues. The CDR3 spells CASSSSGMQGEQYF. Written as DNA, the CDR3 is TGCGCCAGCAGCTCTAGCGGGATGCAGGGCGAGCAGTACTTC.

The V and J genes are TRBV9 and TRBJ1-3, with 7 nucleotides matching TRBD1. Germline V lookup: CDR1 SGDLS, CDR2 YYNGEE. V shed 0 bases, J shed 4 bases, and the junction held 7 bases outside the gene matches. This CDR3 is 16 amino acids long. The CDR3: CASSVATGESGNTIYF. CDR3 DNA: TGTGCCAGCAGCGTAGCCACAGGGGAATCCGGAAACACCATATATTTT.

The CDR3 loop reads CASSLGYRAGWGFTEAFF. CDR3 DNA sequence: TGTGCCAGCAGTTTAGGATACCGGGCAGGGTGGGGTTTCACTGAAGCTTTCTTT. The V gene is TRBV27, the J gene TRBJ1-1; tentative D call: TRBD1 (5 bases). The CDR3 covers 18 residues. Trimming removed 2 bases at V and 4 bases at J, with 23 bases between. Per the germline V gene, CDR1 is MNHEY and CDR2 is SMNVEV (reference sequence).

The CDR3 DNA is TGCGCCAGCAGCTTGGTATCAGCTAACTATGGCTACACCTTC. Encoded protein: CASSLVSANYGYTF. The chain carries TRBV5-1 and TRBJ1-2; D is unclear. The CDR3 consists of 14 residues. V was trimmed by 0 bases and J by 0 bases, leaving 6 bases between them. Germline CDR1 reads SGHRS; CDR2 reads YFSETQ.

The chain combines TRBV28 with TRBJ2-2; a possible D gene is TRBD2 (5 bases). The V end lost 0 bases, the J end lost 7 bases, and 12 bases lay between the germline ends. The germline gives CDR1 MDHEN, CDR2 SYDVKM. This CDR3 comprises 15 residues. The CDR3 nucleotides are TGTGCCAGCAGTTTATGGAATAGTGAGGGCGGGGAGCTGTTTTTT. It specifies CASSLWNSEGGELFF.

V and J are TRBV29-1 and TRBJ2-7, with 7 nucleotides matching TRBD1. The V and J ends lost 5 bases and 2 bases, in that order; junction bases with no gene match: 3. The CDR3 runs 12 residues. Germline V lookup: CDR1 SQVTM, CDR2 ANQGSEA. The CDR3 DNA sequence: TGCAGCGTTCAGGGACAGACCTACGAGCAGTACTTC. Residues: CSVQGQTYEQYF.

J is TRBJ2-7 and V is TRBV14; TRBD1 aligns across 7 bases. The CDR3 runs 15 residues. V dropped 5 bases and J dropped 6; count of bases not matched to a gene: 13. The V gene's germline CDR1 is SGHDN and CDR2 FVKESK. The chain's CDR3 is CASSSRTGALREQYF. The CDR3 DNA is TGTGCCAGCAGCTCCCGGACAGGAGCCCTTCGCGAGCAGTACTTC.

V usage is TRBV5-4 and J usage is TRBJ2-5; 12 nucleotides line up with TRBD2. CDR1 is SGHNT and CDR2 is YYREEE in the germline V gene (reference sequence). The V segment lost 2 bases and the J segment 3 bases; nucleotides outside the gene matches: 5. The CDR3 spans 16 residues. The DNA for the CDR3 is TGTGCCAGCAGCTTCTCTAGCGGGAGGGCCGAAGAGACCCAGTACTTC. Encoded protein: CASSFSSGRAEETQYF. Using reference TRBV5-4 and TRBJ2-5 for the parts outside the CDR3, the full variable domain is ETGVTQSPTHLIKTRGQQVTLRCSSQSGHNTVSWYQQALGQGPQFIFQYYREEENGRGNFPPRFSGLQFPNYSSELNVNALELDDSALYLCASSFSSGRAEETQYFGPGTRLLVL.